The clone carrying this T cell receptor beta chain was seen a handful of times. The antigen is undetermined. This entry is derived from a study of T cells in Graves' hyperthyroidism and ophthalmopathy. Study-level background: Peripheral blood collection took place at initial diagnosis, before any treatment. Whole-study results and caveats: Most thyroid clonotypes that were expanded above 0.001 also turned up in blood.

RNA transcripts gave rise to amplified TCR beta CDR3 regions. The study used the HTBI primer set for a first-round RT-PCR of the TCR CDR3. TCRdb processed the multiplex PCR reads anew with MiXCR; each CDR3 protein has one entry. The data hold about 480,000 distinct CDR3 sequences, with 13% to 15% observed a single time. Absent ophthalmopathy progression within 18 months defined stable Graves' hyperthyroidism. Germline V gene lookup returns CDR1 MNHNS and CDR2 SASEGT. CDR3 length: 13 residues. V was trimmed by 4 bases and J by 5 bases, leaving 11 bases between them. The sample consisted of blood. The chain couples TRBV6-1 to TRBJ2-5; no firm D call. This receptor was identified in a woman under 30 with Graves' hyperthyroidism. The chain's CDR3 is CASSGSLGETQYF. CDR3 DNA sequence: TGTGCCAGCAGTGGCAGCCTCGGGGAGACCCAGTACTTC.